In its sample, the clone carrying this T cell receptor (beta chain) was seen many times. What it binds is not known. The data originate from a study of regulatory T cells in long-lasting Graves disease. Time point noted: persistent/refractory GD, antithyroid drugs over 5 years with positive TRAb. PBMCs provided the RNA from which the TCR library was made. With iRepertoire HTBI primers and Arm-PCR of CDR3 regions, TCR beta libraries were built. TCRdb independently ran MiXCR on the multiplex PCR reads; one entry per CDR3 protein. The sample has about 470,000 distinct CDR3 sequences, 20% seen once. CDR3 size: 12 residues. The V and J ends lost 0 bases and 8 bases respectively, with 8 bases between them. Germline V CDR1 and CDR2: SGHRS, YFSETQ. The study's findings and limits: Persistent disease preferred TRBV28, TRBJ1-2 and TRBJ2-5; new disease, TRBV20-1 and TRBJ2-1. Newly diagnosed Graves' patients exceeded persistent ones in TCR diversity.

This sequence joins TRBV5-1 and TRBJ1-2; no reliable D call. This specimen was peripheral blood mononuclear cells (PBMCs), taken when the disease was refractory, from a patient treated with antithyroid drugs. This TCR was recovered from a female donor with Graves disease. CDR3 in DNA: TGCGCCAGCAGCTTGGTCGGAGCCGGCTACACCTTC. Its protein is CASSLVGAGYTF. The full variable domain, completed using reference TRBV5-1 and TRBJ1-2, is KAGVTQTPRYLIKTRGQQVTLSCSPISGHRSVSWYQQTPGQGLQFLFEYFSETQRNKGNFPGRFSGRQFSNSRSEMNVSTLELGDSALYLCASSLVGAGYTFGSGTRLTVV.